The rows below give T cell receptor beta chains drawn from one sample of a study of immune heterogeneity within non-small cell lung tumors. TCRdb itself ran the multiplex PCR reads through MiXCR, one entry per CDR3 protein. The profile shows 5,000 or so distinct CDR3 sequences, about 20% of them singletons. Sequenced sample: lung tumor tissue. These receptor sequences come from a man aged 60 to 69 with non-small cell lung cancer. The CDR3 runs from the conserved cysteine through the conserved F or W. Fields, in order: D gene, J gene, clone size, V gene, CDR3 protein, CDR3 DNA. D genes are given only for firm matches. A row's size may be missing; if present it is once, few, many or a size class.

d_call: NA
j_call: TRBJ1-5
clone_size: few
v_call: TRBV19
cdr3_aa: CASSKDGNQPQHF
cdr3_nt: TGTGCCAGTAGTAAAGACGGCAATCAGCCCCAGCATTTT

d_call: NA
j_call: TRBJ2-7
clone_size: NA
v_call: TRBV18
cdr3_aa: CASSPPQGGPYEQYF
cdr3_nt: TGTGCCAGCTCACCACCACAAGGGGGGCCCTACGAGCAGTACTTC

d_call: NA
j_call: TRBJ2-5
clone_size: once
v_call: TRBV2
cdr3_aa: CSSSQTETQYF
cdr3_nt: TGTTCCAGTAGCCAAACAGAGACCCAGTACTTC

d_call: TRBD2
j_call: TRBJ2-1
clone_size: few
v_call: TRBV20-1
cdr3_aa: CSAPLSGRNEQFF
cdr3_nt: TGCAGTGCGCCTCTTAGCGGGAGGAATGAGCAGTTCTTC

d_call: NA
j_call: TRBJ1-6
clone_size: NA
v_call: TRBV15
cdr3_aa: CTTSRDGGGGNSPLHF
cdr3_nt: TGTACCACCAGCAGAGATGGGGGAGGGGGGAATTCACCCCTCCACTTT

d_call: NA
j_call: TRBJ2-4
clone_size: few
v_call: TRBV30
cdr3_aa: CAWSVQGAQNIQYF
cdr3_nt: TGTGCCTGGAGTGTCCAAGGGGCCCAAAACATTCAGTACTTC

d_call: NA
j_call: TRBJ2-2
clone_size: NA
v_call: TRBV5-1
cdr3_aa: CASSLGLGGHNAGELFF
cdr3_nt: TGCGCCAGCAGCTTGGGATTGGGCGGACATAACGCCGGGGAGCTGTTTTTT

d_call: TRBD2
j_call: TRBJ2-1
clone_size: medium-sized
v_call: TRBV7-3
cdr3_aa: CASSLGLPGNNEQFF
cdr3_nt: TGTGCCAGCAGCCTGGGACTACCCGGGAATAATGAGCAGTTCTTC

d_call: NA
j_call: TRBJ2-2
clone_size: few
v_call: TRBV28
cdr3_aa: CASSSSEGSANTGELLF
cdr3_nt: TGTGCCAGCAGCTCCTCCGAAGGTTCCGCGAACACCGGGGAGCTGCTTTTT

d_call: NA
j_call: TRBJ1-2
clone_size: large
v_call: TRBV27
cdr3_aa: CASSSFSTGLAGYTF
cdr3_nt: TGTGCCAGCAGTTCCTTCTCGACAGGTCTGGCCGGCTACACCTTC

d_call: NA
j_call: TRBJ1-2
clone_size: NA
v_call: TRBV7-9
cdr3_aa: CASSLSRENYGYTF
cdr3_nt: TGTGCCAGCAGCCTTTCCCGGGAAAACTATGGCTACACCTTC

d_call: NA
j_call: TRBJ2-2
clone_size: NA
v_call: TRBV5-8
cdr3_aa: CASSWWTGELFF
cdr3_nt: TGTGCCAGCAGCTGGTGGACCGGGGAGCTGTTTTTT

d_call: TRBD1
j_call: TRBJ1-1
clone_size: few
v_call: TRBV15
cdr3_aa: CATSDRENTEAFF
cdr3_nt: TGTGCCACCAGCGACAGGGAGAACACTGAAGCTTTCTTT

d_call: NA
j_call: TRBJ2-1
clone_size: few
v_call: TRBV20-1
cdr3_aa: CSTQRRNNEQFF
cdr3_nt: TGCAGTACACAACGGAGGAACAATGAGCAGTTCTTC

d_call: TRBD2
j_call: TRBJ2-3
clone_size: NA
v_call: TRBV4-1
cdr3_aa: CASSQGYGGRASGDTQYF
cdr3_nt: TGCGCCAGCAGCCAAGGATACGGCGGGAGGGCCTCGGGAGATACGCAGTATTTT

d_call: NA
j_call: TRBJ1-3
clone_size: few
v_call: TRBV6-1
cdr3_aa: CASRGDGGSGNTIYF
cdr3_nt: TGTGCCAGCAGGGGGGACGGCGGCTCTGGAAACACCATATATTTT

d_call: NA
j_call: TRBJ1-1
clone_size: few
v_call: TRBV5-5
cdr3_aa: CASSLTPGLTGTEAFF
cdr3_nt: TGTGCCAGCAGCTTGACGCCGGGTCTTACGGGCACTGAAGCTTTCTTT

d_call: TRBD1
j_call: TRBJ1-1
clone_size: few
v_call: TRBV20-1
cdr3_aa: CSARGEDRVAFF
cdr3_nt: TGCAGTGCTAGGGGGGAAGACAGGGTGGCTTTCTTT

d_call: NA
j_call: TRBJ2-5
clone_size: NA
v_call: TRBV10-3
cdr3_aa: CAISESGGSQETQYF
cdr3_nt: TGTGCCATCAGTGAGTCGGGCGGGTCACAAGAGACCCAGTACTTC

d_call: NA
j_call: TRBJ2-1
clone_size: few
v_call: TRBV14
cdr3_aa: CASNPRTGDEQFF
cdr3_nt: TGTGCCAGCAACCCGCGGACGGGTGATGAGCAGTTCTTC

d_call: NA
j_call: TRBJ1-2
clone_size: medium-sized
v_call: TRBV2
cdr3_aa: CASSPRPAGYGYTF
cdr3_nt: TGTGCCAGCAGCCCCCGGCCGGCGGGATATGGCTACACCTTC

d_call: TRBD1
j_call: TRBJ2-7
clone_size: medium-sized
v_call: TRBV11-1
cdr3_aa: CASSSNSGQDAYEQYF
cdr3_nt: TGTGCCAGCAGCTCAAACTCCGGACAGGACGCCTACGAGCAGTACTTC

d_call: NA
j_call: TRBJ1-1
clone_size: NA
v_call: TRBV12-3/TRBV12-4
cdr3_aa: CASSLAGATEAFF
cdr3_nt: TGTGCCAGCAGTTTAGCAGGGGCCACTGAAGCTTTCTTT

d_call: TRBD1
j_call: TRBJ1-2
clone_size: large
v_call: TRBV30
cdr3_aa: CAWGIGTGSSYTF
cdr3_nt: TGTGCCTGGGGGATCGGGACAGGGTCCAGCTACACCTTC

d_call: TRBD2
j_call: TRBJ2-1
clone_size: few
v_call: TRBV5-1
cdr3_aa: CASKSGDLSYNEQFF
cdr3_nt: TGCGCCAGCAAGAGCGGGGATCTCTCCTACAATGAGCAGTTCTTC

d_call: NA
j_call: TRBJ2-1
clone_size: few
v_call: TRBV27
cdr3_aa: CARLQQGGLSYNEQFF
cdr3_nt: TGTGCCAGACTACAGCAGGGGGGCCTCTCCTACAATGAGCAGTTCTTC

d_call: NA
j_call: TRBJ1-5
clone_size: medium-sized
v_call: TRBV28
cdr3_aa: CASSLRQGYQPQHF
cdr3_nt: TGTGCCAGCAGCCTCCGGCAGGGCTATCAGCCCCAGCATTTT

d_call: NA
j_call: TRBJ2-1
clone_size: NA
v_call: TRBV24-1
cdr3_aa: CATRGQADNEQFF
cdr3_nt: TGTGCCACCCGAGGGCAGGCCGACAATGAGCAGTTCTTC

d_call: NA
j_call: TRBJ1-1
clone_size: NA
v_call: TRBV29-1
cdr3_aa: CSVQEGGVNTEAFF
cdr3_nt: TGCAGCGTACAAGAGGGGGGAGTGAACACTGAAGCTTTCTTT

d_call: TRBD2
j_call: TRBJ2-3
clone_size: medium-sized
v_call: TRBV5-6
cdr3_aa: CASSPLGTSGIDTQYF
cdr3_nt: TGTGCCAGCAGCCCGCTCGGGACTAGCGGGATTGATACGCAGTATTTT

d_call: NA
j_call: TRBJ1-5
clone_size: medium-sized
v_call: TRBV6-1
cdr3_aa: CASSENPGWGNQPQHF
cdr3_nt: TGTGCCAGCAGTGAAAATCCAGGGTGGGGCAATCAGCCCCAGCATTTT

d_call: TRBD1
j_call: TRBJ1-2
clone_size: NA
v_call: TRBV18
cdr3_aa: CASSPGQGEINYGYTF
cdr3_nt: TGTGCCAGCTCCCCAGGACAGGGGGAAATTAACTATGGCTACACCTTC

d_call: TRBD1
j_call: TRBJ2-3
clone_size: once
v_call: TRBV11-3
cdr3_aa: CASIPRQGATDTQYF
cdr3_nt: TGTGCCAGCATCCCTCGACAGGGGGCCACAGATACGCAGTATTTT

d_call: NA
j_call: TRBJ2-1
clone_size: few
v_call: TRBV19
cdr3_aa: CASGGRSYNEQFF
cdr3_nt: TGTGCCAGCGGGGGCCGCTCCTACAATGAGCAGTTCTTC

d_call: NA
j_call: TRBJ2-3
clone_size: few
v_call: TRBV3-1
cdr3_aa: CASSSGSPTQYF
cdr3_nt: TGTGCCAGCAGTTCAGGTTCCCCCACGCAGTATTTT

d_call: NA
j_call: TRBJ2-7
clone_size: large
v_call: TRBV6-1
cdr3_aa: CASSSPGGYEQYF
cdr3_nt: TGTGCCAGCAGTTCCCCTGGGGGGTACGAGCAGTACTTC

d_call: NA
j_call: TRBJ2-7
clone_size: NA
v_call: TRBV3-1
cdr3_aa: CASSQGSYEQYF
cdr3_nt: TGTGCCAGCAGCCAAGGTTCCTACGAGCAGTACTTC

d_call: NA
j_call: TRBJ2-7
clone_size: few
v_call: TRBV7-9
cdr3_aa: CASSSVVVDREQYF
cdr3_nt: TGTGCCAGCAGCTCCGTAGTTGTAGATCGCGAGCAGTACTTC

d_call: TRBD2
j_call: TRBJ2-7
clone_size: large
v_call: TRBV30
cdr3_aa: CACKIAGGRAREQYF
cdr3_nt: TGTGCCTGTAAGATTGCTGGCGGGAGGGCAAGGGAGCAGTACTTC

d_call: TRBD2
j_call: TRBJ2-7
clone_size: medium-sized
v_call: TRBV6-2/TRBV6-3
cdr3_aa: CASKLATSGRFEQYF
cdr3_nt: TGTGCCAGCAAGCTGGCGACTAGCGGGAGATTCGAGCAGTACTTC

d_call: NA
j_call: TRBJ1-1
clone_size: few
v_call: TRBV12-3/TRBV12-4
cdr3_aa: CASSFRERTEAFF
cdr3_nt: TGTGCCAGCAGTTTCAGGGAACGGACTGAAGCTTTCTTT

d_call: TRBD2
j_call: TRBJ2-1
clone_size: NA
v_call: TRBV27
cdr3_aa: CASRPFLAGEDNEQFF
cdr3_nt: TGTGCCAGCAGGCCCTTTCTAGCGGGAGAGGACAATGAGCAGTTCTTC

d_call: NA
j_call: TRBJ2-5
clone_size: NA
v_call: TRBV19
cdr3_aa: CASSIGQQETQYF
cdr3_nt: TGTGCCAGTAGTATCGGACAACAAGAGACCCAGTACTTC

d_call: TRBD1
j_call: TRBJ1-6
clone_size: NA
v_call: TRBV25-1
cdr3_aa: CASSEHRGRNSPLHF
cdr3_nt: TGTGCCAGCAGTGAACACAGGGGAAGGAATTCACCCCTCCACTTT

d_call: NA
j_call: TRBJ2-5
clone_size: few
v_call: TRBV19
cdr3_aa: CASSIQGGETQYF
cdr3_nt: TGTGCCAGTAGTATACAGGGGGGAGAGACCCAGTACTTC

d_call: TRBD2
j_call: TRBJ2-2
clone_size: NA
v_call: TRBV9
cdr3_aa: CASSVLAANTGELFF
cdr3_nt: TGTGCCAGCAGCGTACTAGCGGCGAACACCGGGGAGCTGTTTTTT

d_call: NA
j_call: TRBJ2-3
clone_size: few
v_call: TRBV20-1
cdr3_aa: CSARSRGATDTQYF
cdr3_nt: TGCAGTGCTAGAAGTAGAGGGGCCACAGATACGCAGTATTTT